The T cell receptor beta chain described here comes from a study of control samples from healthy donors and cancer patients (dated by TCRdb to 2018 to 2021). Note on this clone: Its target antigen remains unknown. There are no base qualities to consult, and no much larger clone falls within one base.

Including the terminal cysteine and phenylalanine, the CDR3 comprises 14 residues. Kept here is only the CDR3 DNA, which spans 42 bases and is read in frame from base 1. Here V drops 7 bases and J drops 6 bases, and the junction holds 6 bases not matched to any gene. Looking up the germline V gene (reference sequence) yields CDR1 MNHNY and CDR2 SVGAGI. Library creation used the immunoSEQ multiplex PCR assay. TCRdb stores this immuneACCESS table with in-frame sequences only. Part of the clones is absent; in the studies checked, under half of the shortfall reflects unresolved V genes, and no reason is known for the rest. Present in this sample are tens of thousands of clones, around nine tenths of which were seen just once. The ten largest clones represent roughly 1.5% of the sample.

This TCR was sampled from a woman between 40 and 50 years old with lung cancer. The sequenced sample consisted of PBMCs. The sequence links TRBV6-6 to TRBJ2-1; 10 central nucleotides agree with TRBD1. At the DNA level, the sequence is TGTGCCAGCACCCGGGGACAGGGGATCAATGAGCAGTTCTTC. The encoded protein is CASTRGQGINEQFF.